Below, 21 T cell receptor beta chains from the same sample are listed, as sequenced in a study of blood T cell repertoires in COVID-19. Sequenced by immunoSEQ multiplex PCR; TCRdb stores in-frame clones only, minus some. In the table there are some 300,000 clones, over 90% of which are singletons. Sequencing was done on a sample of PBMCs or T cells enriched from blood (not recorded which). These TCRs come from a woman aged 25 to 39 who had been exposed to COVID-19.

CDR3 sequence (DNA): TGTGCCACCCTGAACAGGGATGGAGAGACCCAGTACTTC. It is translated as CATLNRDGETQYF. The gene calls are TRBV5-4 and TRBJ2-5, with D perhaps matching TRBD1 (6 bases). The V and J ends lost 9 bases and 4 bases respectively, with 16 bases between them. The CDR3 loop spans 13 amino acids. From germline, CDR1 is SGHNT and CDR2 YYREEE (reference sequence). Together with reference TRBV5-4 and TRBJ2-5, the CDR3 gives the full variable domain: ETGVTQSPTHLIKTRGQQVTLRCSSQSGHNTVSWYQQALGQGPQFIFQYYREEENGRGNFPPRFSGLQFPNYSSELNVNALELDDSALYLCATLNRDGETQYFGPGTRLLVL.

The chain links TRBV29-1 to TRBJ2-1; D is perhaps TRBD2 (6 bases). V lost 4 bases to trimming and J lost 6 bases, with 10 bases between them. The germline gives CDR1 SQVTM, CDR2 ANQGSEA. The CDR3 runs 12 residues. The CDR3 nucleotides are TGCAGCGTTGCTCTTAGCGGCAATGAGCAGTTCTTC. Protein: CSVALSGNEQFF.

CDR3 protein: CASSERTGKETQYF. The CDR3 DNA sequence: TGTGCCAGCAGTGAACGGACAGGAAAAGAGACCCAGTACTTC. The genes are TRBV2 and TRBJ2-5; 7 bases match TRBD1. The CDR3 loop spans 14 amino acids. Looked up from germline, CDR1 is SNHLY and CDR2 is FYNNEI. Trimming cost V 2 bases and J 3 bases; bases outside gene matches: 3.

The chain recombines TRBV5-4 with TRBJ1-1, with D unresolved. Deletions cut 6 bases from V and 1 base from J, with 10 bases between. There are 13 residues in the CDR3. CDR1 is SGHNT and CDR2 is YYREEE in the germline V gene (reference sequence). For the CDR3, the DNA is TGTGCCAGCAAGAGGGCGCGGAACACTGAAGCTTTCTTT. It translates to CASKRARNTEAFF.

The chain combines TRBV29-1 with TRBJ2-1, with a tentative D call TRBD2 (7 bases). CDR1 is SQVTM, CDR2 ANQGSEA, per germline. The V and J ends lost 8 bases and 9 bases respectively, with 20 bases between them. This CDR3 spans 13 amino acids. The CDR3: CSSRWGGRGEQFF. In nucleotides, the CDR3 is TGCAGCTCCAGGTGGGGGGGCAGGGGTGAGCAGTTCTTC.

The chain joins TRBV6-1 to TRBJ1-4; the D is unclear. The CDR3 runs 15 residues. V gave up 0 bases and J gave up 7 bases, with 12 bases separating them. CDR1 is MNHNS, CDR2 SASEGT, per germline. The CDR3 nucleotides read TGTGCCAGCAGTGAAGCCAGAGGTCTCGGTGAAAAACTGTTTTTT. Protein: CASSEARGLGEKLFF.

This sequence joins TRBV27 and TRBJ1-2; D gene ambiguous. Trimming stripped 5 bases from V and 1 base from J, with 11 bases between. CDR1 MNHEY and CDR2 SMNVEV come from the germline V gene (reference sequence). This CDR3 is built from 14 residues. The CDR3 sequence is CASSPLDVNYGYTF. The CDR3, as DNA: TGTGCCAGCAGTCCTCTAGACGTTAACTATGGCTACACCTTC.

V usage is TRBV5-3 and J usage is TRBJ2-2; 7 nucleotides line up with TRBD1. TRBV5-3 is noted as an ORF with a role that remains uncertain. The CDR3 spans 22 residues. J lost 3 bases, V lost 0 bases, and 23 bases had no gene match. This chain's CDR3 is CARSLVIPTRQGGSRDTGELFF. CDR3 nucleotide sequence: TGTGCCAGAAGCTTGGTGATCCCCACCAGACAGGGTGGGAGTCGGGACACCGGGGAGCTGTTTTTT.

This clone showed up just a few times. This sequence joins TRBV29-1 and TRBJ1-2; no clear D. This CDR3 spans 11 amino acids. Trimming pared 3 bases from V and 6 bases from J, leaving 8 bases between. CDR1 SQVTM and CDR2 ANQGSEA come from the germline V gene. The CDR3 loop reads CSVDLVDGYTF. As DNA, the CDR3 is TGCAGCGTTGACCTAGTCGATGGCTACACCTTC. The entire variable domain, with the rest obtained from reference TRBV29-1 and TRBJ1-2, is as follows: SAVISQKPSRDICQRGTSLTIQCQVDSQVTMMFWYRQQPGQSLTLIATANQGSEATYESGFVIDKFPISRPNLTFSTLTVSNMSPEDSSIYLCSVDLVDGYTFGSGTRLTVV.

V usage is TRBV2 and J usage is TRBJ1-1, with D unresolved. Germline-derived CDR1 and CDR2 are SNHLY and FYNNEI. The CDR3 covers 13 residues. Deletions cut 7 bases from V and 1 base from J, with 10 bases between. CDR3 sequence: CASTTLRNTEAFF. Written as DNA, the CDR3 is TGTGCCAGCACCACCCTGCGGAACACTGAAGCTTTCTTT. Full variable domain (missing parts from reference TRBV2 and TRBJ1-1): EPEVTQTPSHQVTQMGQEVILRCVPISNHLYFYWYRQILGQKVEFLVSFYNNEISEKSEIFDDQFSVERPDGSNFTLKIRSTKLEDSAMYFCASTTLRNTEAFFGQGTRLTVV.

V gene TRBV11-2 combines with J gene TRBJ2-1; TRBD1 might be the D (5 bases). The CDR3 sequence is 14 residues long. Germline V gives CDR1 SGHAT, CDR2 FQNNGV. V lost 4 bases and J 8 bases, leaving 15 bases between the germline ends. The CDR3 bases are TGTGCCAGCAGCTCCCAGACAGTTTCCGATGAGCAGTTCTTC. Its protein is CASSSQTVSDEQFF.

V usage is TRBV10-3 and J usage is TRBJ2-1, with TRBD1 identical over 10 bases. The germline V gene encodes CDR1 ENHRY and CDR2 SYGVKD. The junction had 2 bases not matched to a gene; V was cut back by 6 bases and J by 6 bases. CDR3 length: 13 amino acids. CDR3 in DNA: TGTGCCATCAGGGGGGACAGGGGCAATGAGCAGTTCTTC. It is translated as CAIRGDRGNEQFF.

J is TRBJ2-1 and V is TRBV10-3; D is perhaps TRBD2 (5 bases). There are 15 residues in the CDR3. Deletions cut 3 bases from V and 5 bases from J, with 14 bases between. Germline loops: CDR1 ENHRY, CDR2 SYGVKD. DNA for the CDR3: TGTGCCATCAGTGATGGTTGGCGGGTTAACAATGAGCAGTTCTTC. It translates to CAISDGWRVNNEQFF.

The genes are TRBV10-3 and TRBJ1-1; 11 bases agree with TRBD1. The CDR3 extends over 15 amino acids. Trimming took 0 bases from V and 7 from J; bases not matched to a gene: 4. In germline, CDR1 is ENHRY, CDR2 SYGVKD. The CDR3 sequence: CAISESVGQGDEAFF. DNA of the CDR3: TGTGCCATCAGTGAGTCAGTGGGACAGGGGGATGAAGCTTTCTTT.

V and J are TRBV5-1 and TRBJ1-4, with 10 bases identical to TRBD1. This CDR3 region has 14 residues. Germline-derived CDR1 and CDR2 are SGHRS and YFSETQ. Germline trimming cut 3 bases from V and 8 bases from J; bases unmatched to any gene: 4. The CDR3 loop reads CASSSGQGSEKLFF. The CDR3 DNA reads TGCGCCAGCAGCTCGGGACAGGGGAGCGAAAAACTGTTTTTT.

This sequence joins TRBV7-2 and TRBJ2-2; 8 nucleotides match TRBD1. The CDR3 covers 16 residues. V was clipped by 5 bases and J by 3 bases; unmatched bases: 8. The germline CDR1 and CDR2 sequences are SGHTA and FQGNSA. The CDR3 coding sequence is TGTGCCAGCAGCATCACGACAGGGGCTTACACCGGGGAGCTGTTTTTT. Protein: CASSITTGAYTGELFF.

This chain joins TRBV5-1 and TRBJ1-1, with D possibly being TRBD1 (5 bases). From germline, CDR1 is SGHRS and CDR2 YFSETQ. The CDR3 runs to 15 residues. V lost 0 bases and J lost 4, with 13 bases in between. The CDR3 sequence is CASSLALGEVTEAFF. The CDR3 DNA sequence: TGCGCCAGCAGCTTGGCCCTGGGGGAGGTCACTGAAGCTTTCTTT.

Of note for this clone: The same CDR3 is also encoded by other DNA sequences in this sample. This rearrangement joins TRBV6-5 to TRBJ2-7, with unresolved D. CDR1 MNHEY and CDR2 SVGAGI come from the germline V gene. The ends were cut back, 6 bases at V and 3 bases at J, with 9 bases in the middle. This CDR3 is built from 12 residues. The CDR3 reads CASSRDNYEQYF. DNA for the CDR3: TGTGCCAGCAGCCGCGACAACTACGAGCAGTACTTC.

The chain has TRBV6-5 and TRBJ1-2, with D perhaps matching TRBD1 (6 bases). CDR1 MNHEY and CDR2 SVGAGI come from the germline V gene. Trimming stripped 6 bases from V and 3 bases from J, with 11 bases between. The CDR3 consists of 13 residues. CDR3 DNA sequence: TGTGCCAGCAGAAGGGGGGGCTACTATGGCTACACCTTC. Residues: CASRRGGYYGYTF.

The V call is TRBV7-2, the J call TRBJ1-1; a weak D match, TRBD1 (5 bases). Germline-derived CDR1 and CDR2 are SGHTA and FQGNSA. The CDR3 sequence is 13 residues long. The germline V and J ends were trimmed by 8 bases and 8 bases, with 18 bases remaining between them. This chain's CDR3 is CASGYVSRQEAFF. The CDR3 region has the DNA TGTGCCAGCGGCTACGTGTCCCGACAGGAAGCTTTCTTT.

The V gene is TRBV7-2, the J gene TRBJ1-3; no clear D gene. The CDR3 consists of 13 residues. The ends were cut back, 5 bases at V and 2 bases at J, with 7 bases in the middle. CDR1 SGHTA and CDR2 FQGNSA come from the germline V gene. The CDR3 coding sequence is TGTGCCAGCAGCGTCCGCGCTGGAAACACCATATATTTT. Amino acid sequence: CASSVRAGNTIYF.